These T cell receptor beta chains were read from a single sample in a study of T-cell reconstitution after alpha-beta-depleted transplantation in children. TCRdb itself ran the PCR reads through MiXCR, one entry per CDR3 protein. The sample contains just over 950,000 distinct CDR3 sequences, roughly 31% of which appear only once. The sequencing used PBMCs, mostly from graft donor cells, collected 360 days after TCRalphabeta/CD19-depleted stem cell transplant. These receptor sequences come from a boy less than two years old who had a stem cell transplant for SCID, so the T cells may come from the graft donor. CDR3s include the opening cysteine and the closing phenylalanine or tryptophan. A D gene is named only where the DNA matches it firmly. A clone size is listed for some rows: how often the clone was seen (once, few, many), or a class if it is expanded.

j_call d_call clone_size v_call cdr3_nt cdr3_aa
TRBJ2-7 . . TRBV5-1 TGCGCCAGCAGCTTGAATGCAGGGCTGTCCTACGAGCAGTACTTC CASSLNAGLSYEQYF
TRBJ1-2 . . TRBV12-3/TRBV12-4 TGTGCCAGCACCCCTCCCCAGGGAACCTACACCTTC CASTPPQGTYTF
TRBJ1-4 TRBD1 few TRBV3-1 TGTGCCAGCAGCCCAACGGGACAGCGATTTGAAAAACTGTTTTTT CASSPTGQRFEKLFF
TRBJ2-7 . few TRBV12-3/TRBV12-4 TGTGCCAGCAGTTTAGGGGTTTTGAGCTCCTACGAGCAGTACTTC CASSLGVLSSYEQYF
TRBJ1-5 . . TRBV12-3/TRBV12-4 TGTGCCAGCAGTTTTAGTCCAGGAGATAGCAATCAGCCCCAGCATTTT CASSFSPGDSNQPQHF
TRBJ2-5 TRBD2 few TRBV4-1 TGCGCCAGCAGCCAAGTGCGGTCGGGGGGGCTAGTTGGAGAGACCCAGTACTTC CASSQVRSGGLVGETQYF
TRBJ2-5 . few TRBV7-9 TGTGCCAGCAGCCACAGGAGGGGGGGCCAAGAGACCCAGTACTTC CASSHRRGGQETQYF
TRBJ1-5 . . TRBV4-1 TGCGCCAGCAGCCAAGAAGGAGGTCGGAGGCAGCCCCAGCATTTT CASSQEGGRRQPQHF
TRBJ1-5 . many TRBV27 TGTGCCAGCAGTTTAGGGATCGGTCAGCCCCAGCATTTT CASSLGIGQPQHF
TRBJ2-7 TRBD2 few TRBV3-1 TGTGCCAGCAGCCACTGGGCGAGCGGGGGGTCATACGAGCAGTACTTC CASSHWASGGSYEQYF
TRBJ1-1 . few TRBV12-3/TRBV12-4 TGTGCCAGCAGTTTGCGGAGGGCAGCTTTCTTT CASSLRRAAFF
TRBJ2-4 . . TRBV4-3 TGCGCCAGCAGCCAAGAAGTAGGGCCTCGGCGACTAGCCAAAAACATTCAGTACTTC CASSQEVGPRRLAKNIQYF
TRBJ2-3 . few TRBV2 TGTGCCAGCGCCCCCCAGGGTTTTAGCACAGATACGCAGTATTTT CASAPQGFSTDTQYF
TRBJ1-5 TRBD1 . TRBV15 TGTGCCACCAGCAGAGATCTCACAGGGGGCCTCAATCAGCCCCAGCATTTT CATSRDLTGGLNQPQHF
TRBJ2-4 TRBD2 once TRBV5-5 TGTGCCAGCAGCTTGGCGGGGGGGCTTAGGACCAAAAACATTCAGTACTTC CASSLAGGLRTKNIQYF
TRBJ2-1 TRBD1 . TRBV18 TGTGCCAGCTCAGGACAGGTTATGGGTAGCTCCTACAATGAGCAGTTCTTC CASSGQVMGSSYNEQFF
TRBJ1-2 TRBD1 . TRBV6-5 TGTGCCAGCAGTTGGCGACAGGGGCGATGGCATGGCTACACCTTC CASSWRQGRWHGYTF
TRBJ2-3 . few TRBV12-3/TRBV12-4 TGTGCCAGCAGTTTGGAGAGGGCTAGCACAGATACGCAGTATTTT CASSLERASTDTQYF
TRBJ1-1 . . TRBV18 TGTGCCAGCTCACCACCGCAAGGAGTTCTTCTGACCACTGAAGCTTTCTTT CASSPPQGVLLTTEAFF
TRBJ2-3 TRBD1 . TRBV4-1 TGCGCCAGCAGCTCCCCGGGACAGGGGGGAGATACGCAGTATTTT CASSSPGQGGDTQYF
TRBJ2-5 TRBD2 few TRBV7-8 TGTGCCAGCAGCTTACAGCTCTTTAGCGGGGGGGCGGAGACCCAGTACTTC CASSLQLFSGGAETQYF
TRBJ1-1 . . TRBV12-3/TRBV12-4 TGTGCCAGCAGTCCCCAGGGGCTCGGGGGGGGTAGGACTGAAGCTTTCTTT CASSPQGLGGGRTEAFF
TRBJ2-3 . . TRBV4-3 TGCGCCAGCAGCCAAGATCCCGACAGAACGCGAAGCACAGATACGCAGTATTTT CASSQDPDRTRSTDTQYF
TRBJ2-5 . . TRBV5-1 TGCGCCAGCAGCTCCGGACCCATCGGGGCGGAGACCCAGTACTTC CASSSGPIGAETQYF
TRBJ2-1 . few TRBV7-9 TGTGCCAGCAGCTCCGGACCCAGTGAGCAGTTCTTC CASSSGPSEQFF
TRBJ2-3 TRBD2 . TRBV10-3 TGTGCCATCAATACCGGGACTAGCGGGGTGGGTACGCAGTATTTT CAINTGTSGVGTQYF
TRBJ2-1 TRBD2 . TRBV6-4 TGTGCCAGCAGTGACTCGGGAAGCGGGGGGCCCCTCTATGAGCAGTTCTTC CASSDSGSGGPLYEQFF
TRBJ2-7 TRBD1 few TRBV28 TGTGCCAGCAATTCGGCCGGGACAGGGGACTACGAGCAGTACTTC CASNSAGTGDYEQYF
TRBJ2-7 . few TRBV7-9 TGTGCCAGCAGCTTAGATCGCCTATCCCTGCGCGAGCAGTACTTC CASSLDRLSLREQYF
TRBJ1-2 . few TRBV5-1 TGCGCCAGCAGCTTGTTGGACACCTATGGCTACACCTTC CASSLLDTYGYTF
TRBJ2-7 . few TRBV28 TGTGCCAGCGGAACCCCTAGATTCTGGGTCGAGCAGTACTTC CASGTPRFWVEQYF
TRBJ2-5 TRBD2 . TRBV4-1 TGCGCCAGCAGCCTCGGGAGAGGCGGGGGTAAAGAGACCCAGTACTTC CASSLGRGGGKETQYF
TRBJ2-1 . . TRBV12-3/TRBV12-4 TGTGCCAGCAGTTTGTCGACAGGGCAGTTCTTC CASSLSTGQFF
TRBJ2-5 TRBD2 many TRBV7-9 TGTGCCAGCAGCCTGCTAGCGGGGGGCAAAGAGACCCAGTACTTC CASSLLAGGKETQYF
TRBJ1-2 . . TRBV7-2 TGTGCCAGCAGCCGCCGACTGGGAGGCTATGGCTACACCTTC CASSRRLGGYGYTF
TRBJ1-1 . . TRBV29-1 TGCAGCGTTGAAGATATGAGGTCTGAAGCTTTCTTT CSVEDMRSEAFF